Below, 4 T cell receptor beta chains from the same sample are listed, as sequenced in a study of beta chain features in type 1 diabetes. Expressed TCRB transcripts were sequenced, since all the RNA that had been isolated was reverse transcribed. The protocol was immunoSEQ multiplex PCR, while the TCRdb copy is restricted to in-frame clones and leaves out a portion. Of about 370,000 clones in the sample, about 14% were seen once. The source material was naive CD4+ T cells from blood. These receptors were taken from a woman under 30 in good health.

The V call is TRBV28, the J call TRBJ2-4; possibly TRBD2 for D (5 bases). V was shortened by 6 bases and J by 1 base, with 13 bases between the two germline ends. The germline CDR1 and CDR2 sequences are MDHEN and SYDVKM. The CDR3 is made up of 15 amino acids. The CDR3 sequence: CASSPPGEAKNIQYF. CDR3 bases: TGTGCCAGCAGCCCCCCCGGGGAGGCCAAAAACATTCAGTACTTC. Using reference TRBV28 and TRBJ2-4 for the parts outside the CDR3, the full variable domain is DVKVTQSSRYLVKRTGEKVFLECVQDMDHENMFWYRQDPGLGLRLIYFSYDVKMKEKGDIPEGYSVSREKKERFSLILESASTNQTSMYLCASSPPGEAKNIQYFGAGTRLSVL.

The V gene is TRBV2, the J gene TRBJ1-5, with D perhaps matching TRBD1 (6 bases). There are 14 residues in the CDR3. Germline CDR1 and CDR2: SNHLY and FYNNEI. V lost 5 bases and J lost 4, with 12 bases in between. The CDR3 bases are TGTGCCAGCAGTCAACAGGGCTCGAATCAGCCCCAGCATTTT. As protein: CASSQQGSNQPQHF.

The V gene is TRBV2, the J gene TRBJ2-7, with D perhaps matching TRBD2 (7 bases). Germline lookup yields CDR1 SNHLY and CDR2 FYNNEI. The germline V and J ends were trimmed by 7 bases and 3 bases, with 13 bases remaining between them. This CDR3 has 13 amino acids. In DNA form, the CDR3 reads TGTGCCAGCAATCGGGGGGCGTACTACGAGCAGTACTTC. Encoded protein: CASNRGAYYEQYF. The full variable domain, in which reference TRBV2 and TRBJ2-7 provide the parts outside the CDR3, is EPEVTQTPSHQVTQMGQEVILRCVPISNHLYFYWYRQILGQKVEFLVSFYNNEISEKSEIFDDQFSVERPDGSNFTLKIRSTKLEDSAMYFCASNRGAYYEQYFGPGTRLTVT.

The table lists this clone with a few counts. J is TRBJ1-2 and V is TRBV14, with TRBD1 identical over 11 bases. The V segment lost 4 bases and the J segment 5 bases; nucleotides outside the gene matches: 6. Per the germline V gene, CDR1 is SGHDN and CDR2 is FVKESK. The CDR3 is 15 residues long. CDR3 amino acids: CASSRTGTGGYGYTF. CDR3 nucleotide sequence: TGTGCCAGCAGCCGAACCGGGACAGGGGGATATGGCTACACCTTC.